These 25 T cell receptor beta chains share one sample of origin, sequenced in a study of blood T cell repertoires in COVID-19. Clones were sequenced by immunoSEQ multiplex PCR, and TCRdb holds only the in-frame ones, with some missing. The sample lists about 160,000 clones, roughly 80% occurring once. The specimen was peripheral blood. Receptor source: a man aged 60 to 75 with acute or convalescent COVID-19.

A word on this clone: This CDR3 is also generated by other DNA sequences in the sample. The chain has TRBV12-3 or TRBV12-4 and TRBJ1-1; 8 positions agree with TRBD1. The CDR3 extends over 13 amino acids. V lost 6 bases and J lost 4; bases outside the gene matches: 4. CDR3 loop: CASRDREGTEAFF. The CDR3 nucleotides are TGTGCCAGCAGGGACAGGGAGGGCACTGAAGCTTTCTTT.

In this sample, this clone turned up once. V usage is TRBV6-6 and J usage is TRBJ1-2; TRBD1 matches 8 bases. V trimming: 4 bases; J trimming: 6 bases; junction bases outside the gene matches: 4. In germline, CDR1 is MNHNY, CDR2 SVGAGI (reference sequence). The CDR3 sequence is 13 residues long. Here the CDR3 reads CASSSDRGDGYTF. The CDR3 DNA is TGTGCCAGCAGTTCCGACAGGGGAGATGGCTACACCTTC.

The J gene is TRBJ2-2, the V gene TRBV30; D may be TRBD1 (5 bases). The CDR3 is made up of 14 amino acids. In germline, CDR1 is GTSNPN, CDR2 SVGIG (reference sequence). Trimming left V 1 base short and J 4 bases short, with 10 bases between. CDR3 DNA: TGTGCCTGGAGTGGGACACGAATCACCGGGGAGCTGTTTTTT. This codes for CAWSGTRITGELFF. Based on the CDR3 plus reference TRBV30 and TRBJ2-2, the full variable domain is SQTIHQWPATLVQPVGSPLSLECTVEGTSNPNLYWYRQAAGRGLQLLFYSVGIGQISSEVPQNLSASRPQDRQFILSSKKLLLSDSGFYLCAWSGTRITGELFFGEGSRLTVL.

CDR3: CASSPTGDGLYEQYF. The CDR3 DNA follows: TGTGCCAGCAGCCCCACGGGGGACGGACTCTACGAGCAGTACTTC. The chain employs TRBV9 and TRBJ2-7; weak D call: TRBD2 (6 bases). V lost 4 bases, J lost 3 bases, and 17 bases lay in between. The CDR3 length is 15 residues. Looked up from germline, CDR1 is SGDLS and CDR2 is YYNGEE.

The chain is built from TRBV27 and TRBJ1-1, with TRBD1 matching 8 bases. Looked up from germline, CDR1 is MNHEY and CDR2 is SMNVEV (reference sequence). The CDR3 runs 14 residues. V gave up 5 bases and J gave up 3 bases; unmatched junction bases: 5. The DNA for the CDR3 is TGTGCCAGCAGTCTTTCGGACAGGGACACTGAAGCTTTCTTT. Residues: CASSLSDRDTEAFF.

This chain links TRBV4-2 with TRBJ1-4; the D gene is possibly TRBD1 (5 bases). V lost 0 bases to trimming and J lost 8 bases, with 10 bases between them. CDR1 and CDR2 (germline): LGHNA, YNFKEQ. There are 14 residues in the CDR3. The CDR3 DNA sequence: TGTGCCAGCAGCCAAGATCGCCAGGGAGAAAAACTGTTTTTT. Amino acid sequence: CASSQDRQGEKLFF.

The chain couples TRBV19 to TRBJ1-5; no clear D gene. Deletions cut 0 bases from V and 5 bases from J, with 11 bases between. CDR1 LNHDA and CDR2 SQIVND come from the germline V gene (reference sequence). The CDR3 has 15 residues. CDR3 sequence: CASSIDGQIDQPQHF. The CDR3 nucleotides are TGTGCCAGTAGTATAGATGGGCAGATCGATCAGCCCCAGCATTTT.

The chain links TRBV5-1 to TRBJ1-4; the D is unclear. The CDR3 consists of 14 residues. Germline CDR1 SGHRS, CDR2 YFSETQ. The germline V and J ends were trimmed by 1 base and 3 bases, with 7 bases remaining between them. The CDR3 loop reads CASSLSGSNEKLFF. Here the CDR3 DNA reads TGCGCCAGCAGCTTGTCCGGGTCTAATGAAAAACTGTTTTTT.

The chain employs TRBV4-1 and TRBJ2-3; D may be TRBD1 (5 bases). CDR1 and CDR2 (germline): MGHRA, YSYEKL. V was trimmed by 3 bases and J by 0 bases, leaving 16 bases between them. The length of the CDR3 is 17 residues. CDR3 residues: CASSQSGAAVSTDTQYF. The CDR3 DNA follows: TGCGCCAGCAGCCAGTCTGGGGCGGCCGTTAGCACAGATACGCAGTATTTT.

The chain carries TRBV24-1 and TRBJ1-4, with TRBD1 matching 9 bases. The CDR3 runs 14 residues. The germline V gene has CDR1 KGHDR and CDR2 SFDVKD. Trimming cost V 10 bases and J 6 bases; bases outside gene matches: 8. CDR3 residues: CATQGTGWDEKLFF. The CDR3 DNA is TGTGCCACGCAAGGGACAGGGTGGGATGAAAAACTGTTTTTT.

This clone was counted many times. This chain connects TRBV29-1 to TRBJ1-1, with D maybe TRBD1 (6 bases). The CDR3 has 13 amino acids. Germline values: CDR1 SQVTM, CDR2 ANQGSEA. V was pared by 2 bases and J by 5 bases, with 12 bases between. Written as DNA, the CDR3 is TGCAGCGTTGAACGGGGGGGCCGTACTGAAGCTTTCTTT. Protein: CSVERGGRTEAFF.

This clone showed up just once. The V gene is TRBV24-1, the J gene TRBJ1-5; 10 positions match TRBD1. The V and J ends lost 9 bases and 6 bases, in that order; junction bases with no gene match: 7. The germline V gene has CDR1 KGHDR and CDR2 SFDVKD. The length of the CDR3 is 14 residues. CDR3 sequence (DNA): TGTGCCACCGCACGAGGACAGGGGGGTCAGCCCCAGCATTTT. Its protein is CATARGQGGQPQHF.

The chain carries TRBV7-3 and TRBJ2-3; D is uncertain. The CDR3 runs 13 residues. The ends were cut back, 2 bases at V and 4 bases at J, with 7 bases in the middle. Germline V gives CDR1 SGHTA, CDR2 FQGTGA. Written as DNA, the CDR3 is TGTGCCAGCAGCTTAGGGCTTTCAGATACGCAGTATTTT. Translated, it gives CASSLGLSDTQYF.

The CDR3 DNA follows: TGTGCCAGCAGCCAAGCTATGCCGGGACGGGGGGCCAATGAGCAGTTCTTC. Translation gives CASSQAMPGRGANEQFF. The V gene is TRBV14, the J gene TRBJ2-1, with D maybe TRBD2 (7 bases). This CDR3 comprises 17 residues. Germline CDR1 SGHDN, CDR2 FVKESK. Trimming removed 1 base from V and 6 bases from J, with 19 bases in between.

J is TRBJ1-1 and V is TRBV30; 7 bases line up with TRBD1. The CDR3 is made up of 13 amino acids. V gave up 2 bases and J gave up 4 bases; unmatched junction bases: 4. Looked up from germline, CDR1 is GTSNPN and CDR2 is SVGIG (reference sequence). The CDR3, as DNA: TGTGCCTGGAGTTTTAACAGGGGCACTGAAGCTTTCTTT. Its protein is CAWSFNRGTEAFF.

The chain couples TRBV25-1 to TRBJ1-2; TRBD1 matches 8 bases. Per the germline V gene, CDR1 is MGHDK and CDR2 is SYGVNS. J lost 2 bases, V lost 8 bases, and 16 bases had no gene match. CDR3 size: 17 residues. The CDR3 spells CASPPTVQTGANYGYTF. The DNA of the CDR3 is TGTGCCAGCCCCCCAACAGTCCAGACAGGGGCCAACTATGGCTACACCTTC.

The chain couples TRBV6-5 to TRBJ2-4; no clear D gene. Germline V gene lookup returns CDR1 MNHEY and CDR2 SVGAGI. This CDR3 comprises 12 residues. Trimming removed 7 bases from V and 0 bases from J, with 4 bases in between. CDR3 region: CASTLAKNIQYF. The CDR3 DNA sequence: TGTGCCAGCACACTAGCCAAAAACATTCAGTACTTC.

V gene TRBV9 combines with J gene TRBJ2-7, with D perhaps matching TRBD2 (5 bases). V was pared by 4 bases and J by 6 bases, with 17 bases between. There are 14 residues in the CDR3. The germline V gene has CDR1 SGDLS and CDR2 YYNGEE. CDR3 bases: TGTGCCAGCAGCCCCCGGACTGATTGGCGCGAGCAGTACTTC. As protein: CASSPRTDWREQYF.

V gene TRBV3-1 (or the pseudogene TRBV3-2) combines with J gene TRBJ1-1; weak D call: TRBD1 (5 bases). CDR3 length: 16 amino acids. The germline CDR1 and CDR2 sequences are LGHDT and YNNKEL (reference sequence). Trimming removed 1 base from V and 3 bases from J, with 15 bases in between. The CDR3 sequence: CASSQVGSRAHTEAFF. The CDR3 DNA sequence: TGTGCCAGCAGCCAAGTTGGAAGCAGGGCTCACACTGAAGCTTTCTTT.

CDR3 amino acids: CAWRQGAYGYTF. The CDR3 DNA reads as TGTGCCTGGAGGCAGGGGGCCTATGGCTACACCTTC. The V call is TRBV30, the J call TRBJ1-2, with TRBD1 identical over 8 bases. The CDR3 covers 12 residues. Germline lookup yields CDR1 GTSNPN and CDR2 SVGIG (reference sequence). Trimming removed 3 bases from V and 4 bases from J; junction bases left unmatched: 1.

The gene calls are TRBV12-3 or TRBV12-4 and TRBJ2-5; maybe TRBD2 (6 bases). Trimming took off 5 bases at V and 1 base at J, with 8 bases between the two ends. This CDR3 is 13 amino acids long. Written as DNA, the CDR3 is TGTGCCAGCAGTCCGGGGGTCCAAGAGACCCAGTACTTC. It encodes CASSPGVQETQYF.

CDR3 coding DNA: TGTGCCAGCAGTGACCGGACAGGGGGCGCCGAGCAGTACTTC. Translated: CASSDRTGGAEQYF. The rearrangement links TRBV6-1 to TRBJ2-7; TRBD1 matches 11 bases. Germline loops: CDR1 MNHNS, CDR2 SASEGT. The CDR3 spans 14 residues. After removal of 3 bases from V and 6 bases from J, the junction contained 4 bases not matched to a gene.

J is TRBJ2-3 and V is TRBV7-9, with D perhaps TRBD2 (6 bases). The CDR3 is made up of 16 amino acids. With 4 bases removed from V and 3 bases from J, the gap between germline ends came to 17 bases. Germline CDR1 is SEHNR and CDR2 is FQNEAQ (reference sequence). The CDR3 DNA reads TGTGCCAGCAGCTCCCCCTTAAATGGGGGGACAGATACGCAGTATTTT. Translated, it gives CASSSPLNGGTDTQYF.

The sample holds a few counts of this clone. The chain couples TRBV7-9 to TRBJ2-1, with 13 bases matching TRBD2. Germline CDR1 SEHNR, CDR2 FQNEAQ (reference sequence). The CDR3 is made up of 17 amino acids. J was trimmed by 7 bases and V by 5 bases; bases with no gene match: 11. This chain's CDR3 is CASSITLAGGLGNEQFF. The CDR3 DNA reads TGTGCCAGCAGCATCACACTAGCGGGGGGGCTCGGAAATGAGCAGTTCTTC.

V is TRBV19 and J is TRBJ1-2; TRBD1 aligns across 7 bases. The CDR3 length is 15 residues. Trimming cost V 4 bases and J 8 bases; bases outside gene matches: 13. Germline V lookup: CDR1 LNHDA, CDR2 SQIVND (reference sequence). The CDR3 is CASSTSLTGIRGYTF. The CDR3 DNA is TGTGCCAGTAGTACTTCTTTGACAGGGATCCGCGGCTACACCTTC. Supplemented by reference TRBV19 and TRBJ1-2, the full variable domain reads DGGITQSPKYLFRKEGQNVTLSCEQNLNHDAMYWYRQDPGQGLRLIYYSQIVNDFQKGDIAEGYSVSREKKESFPLTVTSAQKNPTAFYLCASSTSLTGIRGYTFGSGTRLTVV.